The T cell receptor beta chain under discussion was sequenced for a study of blood T cell repertoires in COVID-19. Method: immunoSEQ multiplex PCR; TCRdb's copy keeps in-frame clones and lacks some. The repertoire holds 100,000 to 150,000 clones, about 80% seen once, with 12% in the top ten. The CDR3 is 13 amino acids. The V end was cut by 4 bases, the J end by 4 bases, with 11 bases between. CDR1 is SGHRS, CDR2 YFSETQ, per germline. The sample comprised peripheral blood. The rearrangement uses TRBV5-1 and TRBJ1-1; no clear D gene. This clonotype was sampled from a man aged 55 to 70 with acute or convalescent COVID-19. The DNA for the CDR3 is TGCGCCAGCAGCCCCTCCGGAGGCACTGAAGCTTTCTTT. Protein sequence: CASSPSGGTEAFF.